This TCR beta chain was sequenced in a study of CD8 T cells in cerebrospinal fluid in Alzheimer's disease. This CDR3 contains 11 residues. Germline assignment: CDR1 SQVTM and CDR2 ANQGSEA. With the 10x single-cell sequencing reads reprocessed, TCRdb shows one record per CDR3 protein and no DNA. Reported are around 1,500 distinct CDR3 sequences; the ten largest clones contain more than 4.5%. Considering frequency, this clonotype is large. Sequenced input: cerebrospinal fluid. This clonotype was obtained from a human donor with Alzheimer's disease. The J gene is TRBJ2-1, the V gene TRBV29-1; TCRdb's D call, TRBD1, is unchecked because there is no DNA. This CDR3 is CSVEGGTEQFF.